The 30 T cell receptor beta chains below were found in one sample sequenced in a study of chemoradiotherapy in HPV16-positive cancers (dated by TCRdb to 2021 to 2024). The receptor library was made with the immunoSEQ multiplex PCR assay. The clones in this table, taken by TCRdb from immuneACCESS, are in-frame only. Not every clone is retained; where verified, under half of the shortfall comes from an unresolved V gene, and the cause of the rest is unknown. For this sample the table gives 10,000 to 11,000 clones, of which 60% to 75% were detected only once. Jointly, the top ten make up 13% to 15% of the sample. The sample was collected from a patient who underwent chemoradiotherapy. These receptors all stem from a human donor with HPV-associated anogenital cancer.

This clone was observed a few times. This chain links TRBV11-1 with TRBJ2-2; 8 bases agree with TRBD2. This CDR3 has 13 residues. The J segment lost 6 bases and the V segment lost 3 bases, leaving 0 bases of the junction unmatched. Germline CDR1 and CDR2: SGHAT and FQDESV (reference sequence). DNA for the CDR3: TGTGCCAGCAGCTTCGGGGGGGCCGGGGAGCTGTTTTTT. Translated: CASSFGGAGELFF.

The genes are TRBV2 and TRBJ2-5, with D perhaps TRBD2 (6 bases). This CDR3 is built from 16 residues. Trimming shortened V by 6 bases and J by 4 bases, and 21 bases separated the two germline ends. CDR1 is SNHLY and CDR2 is FYNNEI in the germline V gene. The CDR3 region has the DNA TGTGCCAGCAGCCCGGGGGTGACAGAGACGCGAGAGACCCAGTACTTC. Amino acid sequence: CASSPGVTETRETQYF.

The chain carries TRBV7-9 and TRBJ1-4; D gene uncertain. Trimming took off 3 bases at V and 7 bases at J, with 6 bases between the two ends. CDR1 and CDR2 from the germline V gene are SEHNR and FQNEAQ (reference sequence). This CDR3 has 12 amino acids. CDR3 DNA: TGTGCCAGCAGCTTTGAGGGTGAAAAACTGTTTTTT. It codes for CASSFEGEKLFF.

The chain is built from TRBV5-5 and TRBJ1-2; 10 nucleotides agree with TRBD1. From germline, CDR1 is SGHKS and CDR2 YYEKEE (reference sequence). The CDR3 sequence is 14 residues long. V shed 3 bases, J shed 2 bases, and the junction held 1 base outside the gene matches. This CDR3 reads CASSWTGGNYGYTF. Here the CDR3 DNA reads TGTGCCAGCAGCTGGACAGGGGGGAACTATGGCTACACCTTC. The full variable domain, in which reference TRBV5-5 and TRBJ1-2 provide the parts outside the CDR3, is DAGVTQSPTHLIKTRGQQVTLRCSPISGHKSVSWYQQVLGQGPQFIFQYYEKEERGRGNFPDRFSARQFPNYSSELNVNALLLGDSALYLCASSWTGGNYGYTFGSGTRLTVV.

This clone was seen a single time. The CDR3 nucleotides are TGTGCCAGCAGTTTAATTAGAGGGTACGAGCAGTACTTC. This sequence encodes CASSLIRGYEQYF. The chain has TRBV27 and TRBJ2-7; maybe TRBD2 (5 bases). Trimming cost V 2 bases and J 4 bases, with 9 bases left between them. Looked up from germline, CDR1 is MNHEY and CDR2 is SMNVEV (reference sequence). The CDR3 is 13 amino acids.

The gene calls are TRBV18 and TRBJ2-7; 7 bases match TRBD2. The CDR3 is 14 amino acids. The V gene's germline CDR1 is KGHSH and CDR2 LQKENI. J gave up 2 bases and V 8 bases, and 9 bases lay outside the gene matches. The CDR3, as DNA: TGTGCCAGCACCGCCGGGGGGTCGACCTACGAGCAGTACTTC. This gives the protein CASTAGGSTYEQYF.

This rearrangement joins TRBV6-1 to TRBJ1-1; the D is unclear. Germline assignment: CDR1 MNHNS and CDR2 SASEGT. The CDR3 runs 13 residues. V lost 2 bases and J 0 bases, leaving 4 bases between the germline ends. This chain's CDR3 is CASSESLNTEAFF. The CDR3 nucleotides read TGTGCCAGCAGTGAAAGTCTGAACACTGAAGCTTTCTTT.

This clone has just a few counts. The genes are TRBV5-4 and TRBJ1-2; no reliable D call. In germline, CDR1 is SGHNT, CDR2 YYREEE (reference sequence). Trimming removed 1 base from V and 4 bases from J, with 14 bases in between. The CDR3 consists of 15 residues. The CDR3 sequence is CASSLFLRDTYGYTF. The CDR3 coding sequence is TGTGCCAGCAGCTTGTTTTTGAGGGATACCTATGGCTACACCTTC.

This clone was picked up a small number of times. The V gene is TRBV4-1, the J gene TRBJ2-3; TRBD2 might be the D (7 bases). Trimming removed 4 bases at V and 2 bases at J, with 16 bases between. The CDR3 is 16 amino acids. CDR1 is MGHRA and CDR2 is YSYEKL in the germline V gene. CDR3 nucleotides: TGCGCCAGCAGCCCCGAATGGGGGGGGCTCACAGATACGCAGTATTTT. Protein product: CASSPEWGGLTDTQYF.

V gene TRBV9 combines with J gene TRBJ1-6, with 8 nucleotides matching TRBD1. CDR1 is SGDLS, CDR2 YYNGEE, per germline. The CDR3 covers 14 residues. V lost 0 bases, J lost 7 bases, and 0 bases stayed unmatched. The CDR3: CASSVAGGNSPLHF. The CDR3 DNA sequence: TGTGCCAGCAGCGTAGCAGGGGGCAATTCACCCCTCCACTTT.

The J gene is TRBJ2-3, the V gene TRBV28; a weak D match, TRBD2 (6 bases). This CDR3 is built from 15 residues. V was trimmed by 3 bases and J by 5 bases, leaving 15 bases between them. Per the germline V gene, CDR1 is MDHEN and CDR2 is SYDVKM. The CDR3 reads CASSLELGLGDTQYF. In DNA form, the CDR3 reads TGTGCCAGCAGTTTGGAGTTGGGACTCGGAGATACGCAGTATTTT.

This clone was picked up a small number of times. The chain recombines TRBV7-3 with TRBJ2-5; D might be TRBD2 (6 bases). Germline V CDR1 and CDR2: SGHTA, FQGTGA. Trimming pared 2 bases from V and 0 bases from J, leaving 7 bases between. This CDR3 has 14 residues. CDR3 amino acids: CASSLAGHQETQYF. The CDR3, as DNA: TGTGCCAGCAGCTTAGCGGGGCACCAAGAGACCCAGTACTTC.

This clone has only a few counts. DNA for the CDR3: TGTGCCAGCAGCTTCCAAACCTACGAGCAGTACTTC. Protein: CASSFQTYEQYF. This chain links TRBV11-2 with TRBJ2-7; the D is unclear. The CDR3 totals 12 residues. Germline V gene sequence: CDR1 SGHAT, CDR2 FQNNGV. V was clipped by 3 bases and J by 2 bases, with 5 bases between them.

The gene calls are TRBV5-1 and TRBJ1-1; no firm D call. Germline lookup yields CDR1 SGHRS and CDR2 YFSETQ. The CDR3 spans 12 residues. Between the trimmed V and J ends, which lost 0 bases and 7 bases, there was a span of 7 bases. The CDR3 DNA follows: TGCGCCAGCAGCTTGGTCGCCGGTGAAGCTTTCTTT. It translates to CASSLVAGEAFF.

V and J are TRBV7-2 and TRBJ1-1; 7 positions match TRBD1. Losses at the gene ends were 0 bases for V and 6 bases for J; bases not matched to a gene: 4. Germline CDR1 and CDR2: SGHTA and FQGNSA. This CDR3 contains 14 residues. The CDR3 loop reads CASSLAGGGAEAFF. In DNA form, the CDR3 reads TGTGCCAGCAGCTTAGCAGGGGGCGGGGCTGAAGCTTTCTTT.

The chain is built from TRBV4-1 and TRBJ2-5; 8 bases match TRBD2. After removal of 3 bases from V and 3 bases from J, the junction contained 9 bases not matched to a gene. The germline CDR1 and CDR2 sequences are MGHRA and YSYEKL. CDR3 size: 16 residues. The CDR3 reads CASSQSGGERKETQYF. The CDR3 nucleotides are TGCGCCAGCAGCCAGTCGGGGGGGGAGAGGAAAGAGACCCAGTACTTC.

This chain joins TRBV30 and TRBJ2-7; D is possibly TRBD1 or TRBD2 (5 bases each). The CDR3 extends over 12 amino acids. V gave up 3 bases and J gave up 5 bases, with 11 bases separating them. CDR1 is GTSNPN and CDR2 is SVGIG in the germline V gene (reference sequence). CDR3 region: CAWRGVGNEQYF. In DNA form, the CDR3 reads TGTGCCTGGAGGGGGGTAGGCAACGAGCAGTACTTC.

CDR3 in DNA: TGTGCCAGCAGAATCAGCAGGCTCTATGGCTACACCTTC. Translating it yields CASRISRLYGYTF. V usage is TRBV6-1 and J usage is TRBJ1-2, with D unresolved. CDR1 and CDR2 from the germline V gene are MNHNS and SASEGT. The CDR3 totals 13 residues. V was shortened by 6 bases and J by 4 bases, with 12 bases between the two germline ends.

This clone was detected a few times. This rearrangement joins TRBV7-9 to TRBJ1-1; D not certain. Germline CDR1 reads SEHNR; CDR2 reads FQNEAQ (reference sequence). The CDR3 sequence is 13 residues long. With 4 bases removed from V and 8 bases from J, the gap between germline ends came to 14 bases. CDR3 sequence reads: CASSSFRVLEAFF. CDR3 in DNA: TGTGCCAGCAGCTCCTTCCGGGTCCTAGAAGCTTTCTTT.

V usage is TRBV4-3 and J usage is TRBJ2-7; no firm D call. V lost 1 base and J lost 2, with 12 bases in between. The CDR3 consists of 15 residues. Germline values: CDR1 LGHNA, CDR2 YSLEER. CDR3 coding DNA: TGCGCCAGCAGCCAAGTTATCGCCGATACCTACGAGCAGTACTTC. Its translation: CASSQVIADTYEQYF.

The chain links TRBV28 to TRBJ1-2; D is undetermined. There are 15 residues in the CDR3. Trimming took off 6 bases at V and 8 bases at J, with 22 bases between the two ends. The V gene's germline CDR1 is MDHEN and CDR2 SYDVKM. In DNA, the CDR3 is TGTGCCAGCAGACCAACCGGGCCGACTAAACAAGGCTACACCTTC. Amino acid sequence: CASRPTGPTKQGYTF.

V and J are TRBV7-2 and TRBJ1-4; D call uncertain. CDR1 and CDR2 from the germline V gene are SGHTA and FQGNSA. The germline V and J ends were trimmed by 5 bases and 0 bases, with 10 bases remaining between them. The CDR3 spans 15 residues. The CDR3 DNA follows: TGTGCCAGCAGCCAATGGGCAGCAACTAATGAAAAACTGTTTTTT. Translating it yields CASSQWAATNEKLFF.

The table lists this clone with a few counts. The chain uses TRBV28 and TRBJ2-6, with D maybe TRBD2 (6 bases). Germline loops: CDR1 MDHEN, CDR2 SYDVKM. This CDR3 is 16 amino acids long. V lost 3 bases to trimming and J lost 0 bases, with 9 bases between them. The CDR3 DNA is TGTGCCAGCAGTTTGATCGGGGGCTCTGGGGCCAACGTCCTGACTTTC. Residues: CASSLIGGSGANVLTF.

The chain is built from TRBV7-2 and TRBJ2-7, with TRBD2 matching 10 bases. The CDR3 covers 16 residues. Trimming cost V 4 bases and J 2 bases; bases outside gene matches: 8. The V gene's germline CDR1 is SGHTA and CDR2 FQGNSA. CDR3 bases: TGTGCCAGCAGCTCTTCACTAGCGGGGAAAGCCTACGAGCAGTACTTC. It translates to CASSSSLAGKAYEQYF.

V is TRBV11-2 and J is TRBJ1-2; a possible D gene is TRBD1 (6 bases). Deletions cut 0 bases from V and 8 bases from J, with 16 bases between. The germline V gene encodes CDR1 SGHAT and CDR2 FQNNGV. This CDR3 contains 15 residues. Here the CDR3 DNA reads TGTGCCAGCAGCTTAGATGGGGGCAGGACGGGCGGCTACACCTTC. Its translation: CASSLDGGRTGGYTF.

This rearrangement joins TRBV9 to TRBJ1-6; TRBD1 might be the D (6 bases). CDR3 size: 15 residues. Trimming left V 4 bases short and J 6 bases short, with 14 bases between. Germline V lookup: CDR1 SGDLS, CDR2 YYNGEE. The CDR3 DNA sequence: TGTGCCAGCAGCCCGACGGGACATTCTAATTCACCCCTCCACTTT. This encodes CASSPTGHSNSPLHF.

The chain recombines TRBV10-3 with TRBJ1-1, with D possibly TRBD1 on 5 matching bases. Germline V gene data show CDR1 as ENHRY and CDR2 as SYGVKD. The CDR3 extends over 12 amino acids. V was clipped by 8 bases and J by 2 bases, with 9 bases between them. For the CDR3, the DNA is TGTGCCATCCGGACAACCAACACTGAAGCTTTCTTT. Residues: CAIRTTNTEAFF.

The J gene is TRBJ2-6, the V gene TRBV7-2; TRBD2 matches 8 bases. The CDR3 is 15 amino acids. The germline V gene encodes CDR1 SGHTA and CDR2 FQGNSA. J lost 2 bases, V lost 4 bases, and 1 base had no gene match. The CDR3, as DNA: TGTGCCAGCAGCTCGGGGGGGCCTGGGGCCAACGTCCTGACTTTC. This encodes CASSSGGPGANVLTF.

The V and J genes are TRBV7-9 and TRBJ1-4; the D is unclear. The CDR3 contains 15 residues. CDR1 is SEHNR and CDR2 is FQNEAQ in the germline V gene (reference sequence). Trimming shortened V by 3 bases and J by 5 bases, and 13 bases separated the two germline ends. The CDR3 region has the DNA TGTGCCAGCAGCTTTTATCGAGCGGTCAATGAAAAACTGTTTTTT. It yields the protein CASSFYRAVNEKLFF.

The rearrangement links TRBV6-1 to TRBJ1-2, with D perhaps matching TRBD1 (6 bases). Looked up from germline, CDR1 is MNHNS and CDR2 is SASEGT. V lost 7 bases and J lost 7, with 16 bases in between. The CDR3 contains 13 residues. In DNA, the CDR3 is TGTGCCAGCAAGGGGACATCCCCTAGTGGCTACACCTTC. This encodes CASKGTSPSGYTF.